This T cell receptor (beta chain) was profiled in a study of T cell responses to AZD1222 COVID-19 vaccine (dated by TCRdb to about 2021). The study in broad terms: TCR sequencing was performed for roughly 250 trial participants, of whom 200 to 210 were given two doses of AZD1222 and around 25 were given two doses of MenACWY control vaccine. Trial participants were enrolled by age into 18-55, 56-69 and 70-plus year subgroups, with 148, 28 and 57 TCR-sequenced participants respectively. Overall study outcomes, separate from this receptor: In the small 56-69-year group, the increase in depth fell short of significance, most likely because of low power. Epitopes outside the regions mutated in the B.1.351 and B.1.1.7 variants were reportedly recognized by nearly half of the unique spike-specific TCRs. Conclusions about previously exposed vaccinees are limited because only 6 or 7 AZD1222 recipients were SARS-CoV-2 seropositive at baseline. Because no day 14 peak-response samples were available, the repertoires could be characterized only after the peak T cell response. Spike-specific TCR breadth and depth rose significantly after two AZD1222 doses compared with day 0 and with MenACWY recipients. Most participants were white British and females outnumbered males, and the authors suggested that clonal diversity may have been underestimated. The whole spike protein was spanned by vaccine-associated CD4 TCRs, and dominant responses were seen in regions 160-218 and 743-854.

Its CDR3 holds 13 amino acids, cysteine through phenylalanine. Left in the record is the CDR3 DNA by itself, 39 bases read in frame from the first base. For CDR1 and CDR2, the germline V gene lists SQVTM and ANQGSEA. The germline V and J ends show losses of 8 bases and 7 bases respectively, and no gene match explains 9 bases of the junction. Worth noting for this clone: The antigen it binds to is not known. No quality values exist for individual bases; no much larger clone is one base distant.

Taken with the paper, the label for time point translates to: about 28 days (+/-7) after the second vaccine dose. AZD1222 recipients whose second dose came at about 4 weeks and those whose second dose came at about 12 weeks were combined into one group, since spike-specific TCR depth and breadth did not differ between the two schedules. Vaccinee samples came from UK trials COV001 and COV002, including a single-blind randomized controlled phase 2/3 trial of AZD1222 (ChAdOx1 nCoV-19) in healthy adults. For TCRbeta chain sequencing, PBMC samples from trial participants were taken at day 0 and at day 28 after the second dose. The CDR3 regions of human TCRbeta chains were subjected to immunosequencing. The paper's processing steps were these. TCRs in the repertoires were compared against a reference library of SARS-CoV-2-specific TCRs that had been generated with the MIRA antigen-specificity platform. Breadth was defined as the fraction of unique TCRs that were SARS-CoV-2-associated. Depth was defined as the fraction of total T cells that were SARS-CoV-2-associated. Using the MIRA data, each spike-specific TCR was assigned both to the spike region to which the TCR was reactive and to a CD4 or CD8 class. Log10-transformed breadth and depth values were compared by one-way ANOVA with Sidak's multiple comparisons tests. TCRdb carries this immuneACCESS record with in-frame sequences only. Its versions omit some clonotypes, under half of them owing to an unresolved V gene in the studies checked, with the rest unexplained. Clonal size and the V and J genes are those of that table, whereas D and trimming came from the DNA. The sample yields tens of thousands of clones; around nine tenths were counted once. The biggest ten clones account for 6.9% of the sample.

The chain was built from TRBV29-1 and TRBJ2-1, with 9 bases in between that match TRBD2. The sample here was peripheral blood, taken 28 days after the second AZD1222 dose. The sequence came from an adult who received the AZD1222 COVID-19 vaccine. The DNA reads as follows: TGCAGCCTGGGGGCGGGAGGGGGTAATGAGCAGTTCTTC. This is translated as CSLGAGGGNEQFF.